Below, 2 T cell receptor beta chains from the same sample are listed, as sequenced in a study of lymphopenia after photon versus proton radiotherapy. Clones were sequenced by immunoSEQ multiplex PCR, and TCRdb holds only the in-frame ones, with some missing. The table shows tens of thousands of clones, with around 88% occurring only once. The specimen was peripheral blood, collected from a patient treated with photon-based radiotherapy. The receptors were sampled from a man aged 40-55 years with gastric cancer.

The rearrangement uses TRBV11-3 and TRBJ1-1, with 8 nucleotides matching TRBD1. Germline CDR1 and CDR2: SGHNT and YENEEA. The CDR3 extends over 14 amino acids. J lost 7 bases, V lost 5 bases, and 9 bases had no gene match. CDR3 region: CASSPSPGQGEAFF. The CDR3 nucleotides read TGTGCCAGCAGCCCTTCCCCCGGACAGGGTGAAGCTTTCTTT.

This clone was seen only a few times. The chain is built from TRBV7-9 and TRBJ1-4; 7 bases match TRBD1. The V gene end was trimmed by 10 bases and the J gene end by 1 base; junction bases not matched to a gene: 15. The length of the CDR3 is 17 residues. The germline CDR1 and CDR2 sequences are SEHNR and FQNEAQ (reference sequence). Here the CDR3 DNA reads TGTGCCATCGGACAGGAAGAGGGTTTAGGAACTAATGAAAAACTGTTTTTT. This gives the protein CAIGQEEGLGTNEKLFF.